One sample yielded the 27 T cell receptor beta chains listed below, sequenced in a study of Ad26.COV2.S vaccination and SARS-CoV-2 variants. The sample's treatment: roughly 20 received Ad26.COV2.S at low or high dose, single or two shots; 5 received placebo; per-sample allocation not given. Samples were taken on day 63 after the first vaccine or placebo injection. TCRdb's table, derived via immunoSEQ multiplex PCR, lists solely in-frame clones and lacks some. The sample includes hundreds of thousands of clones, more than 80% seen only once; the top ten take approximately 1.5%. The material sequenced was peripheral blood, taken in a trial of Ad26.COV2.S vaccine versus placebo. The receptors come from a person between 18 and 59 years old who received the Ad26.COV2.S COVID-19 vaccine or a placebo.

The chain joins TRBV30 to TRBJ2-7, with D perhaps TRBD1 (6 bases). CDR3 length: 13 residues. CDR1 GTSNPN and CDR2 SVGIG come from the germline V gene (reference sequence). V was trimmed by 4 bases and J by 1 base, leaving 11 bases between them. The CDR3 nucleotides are TGTGCCTGGATCGGGACATCTTCCTACGAGCAGTACTTC. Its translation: CAWIGTSSYEQYF.

CDR3 DNA sequence: TGTGCTAGTGCCCTAGGGACTCTCAATGAAAAACTGTTTTTT. Amino acid sequence: CASALGTLNEKLFF. The chain is built from TRBV12-5 and TRBJ1-4, with D maybe TRBD1 (5 bases). V was pared by 7 bases and J by 5 bases, with 14 bases between. CDR1 LGHNT and CDR2 FRNRAP come from the germline V gene. The CDR3 spans 14 residues.

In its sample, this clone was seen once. This chain's CDR3 is CASSSQLSGTTYEQYF. The CDR3, as DNA: TGTGCCAGCAGCTCCCAACTCTCCGGGACAACCTACGAGCAGTACTTC. The J gene is TRBJ2-7, the V gene TRBV11-2; possibly TRBD1 for D (6 bases). The length of the CDR3 is 16 residues. CDR1 SGHAT and CDR2 FQNNGV come from the germline V gene. Trimming shortened V by 4 bases and J by 2 bases, and 18 bases separated the two germline ends. Filled out from reference TRBV11-2 and TRBJ2-7, the complete variable domain reads EAGVAQSPRYKIIEKRQSVAFWCNPISGHATLYWYQQILGQGPKLLIQFQNNGVVDDSQLPKDRFSAERLKGVDSTLKIQPAKLEDSAVYLCASSSQLSGTTYEQYFGPGTRLTVT.

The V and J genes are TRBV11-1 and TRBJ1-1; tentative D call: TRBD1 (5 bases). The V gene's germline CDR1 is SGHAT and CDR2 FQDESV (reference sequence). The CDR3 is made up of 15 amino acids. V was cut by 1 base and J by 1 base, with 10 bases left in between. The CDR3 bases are TGTGCCAGCAGCTTAGGTGTCAGGGCGAACACTGAAGCTTTCTTT. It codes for CASSLGVRANTEAFF.

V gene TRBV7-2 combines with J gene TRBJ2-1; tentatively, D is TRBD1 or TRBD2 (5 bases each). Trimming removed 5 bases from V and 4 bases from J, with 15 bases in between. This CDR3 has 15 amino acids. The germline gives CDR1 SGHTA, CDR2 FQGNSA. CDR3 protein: CASSTRDGAYNEQFF. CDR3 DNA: TGTGCCAGCAGCACCCGGGACGGCGCATACAATGAGCAGTTCTTC.

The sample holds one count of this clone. CDR3 amino acids: CAISRQGNQPQHF. The CDR3, as DNA: TGTGCCATCAGTCGACAGGGCAATCAGCCCCAGCATTTT. The J gene is TRBJ1-5, the V gene TRBV10-3; D is perhaps TRBD1 (6 bases). The CDR3 covers 13 residues. V was cut by 5 bases and J by 2 bases, with 7 bases left in between. Per germline, CDR1 ENHRY and CDR2 SYGVKD.

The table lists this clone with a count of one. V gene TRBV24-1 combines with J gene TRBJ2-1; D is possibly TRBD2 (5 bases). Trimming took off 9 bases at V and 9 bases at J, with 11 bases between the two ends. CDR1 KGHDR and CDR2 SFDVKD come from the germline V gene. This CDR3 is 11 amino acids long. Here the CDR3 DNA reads TGTGCCACCGGACTTGCGGGTGAGCAGTTCTTC. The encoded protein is CATGLAGEQFF.

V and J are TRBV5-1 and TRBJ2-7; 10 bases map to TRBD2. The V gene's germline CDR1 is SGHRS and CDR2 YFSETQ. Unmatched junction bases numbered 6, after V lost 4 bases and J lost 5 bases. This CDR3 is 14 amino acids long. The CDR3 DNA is TGCGCCAGCAGCCCCCTAGCGGGAGTGAACGAGCAGTACTTC. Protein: CASSPLAGVNEQYF.

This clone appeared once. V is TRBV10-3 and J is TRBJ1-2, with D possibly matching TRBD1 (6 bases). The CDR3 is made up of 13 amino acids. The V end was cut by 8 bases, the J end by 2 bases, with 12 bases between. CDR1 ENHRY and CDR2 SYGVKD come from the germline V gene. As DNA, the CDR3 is TGTGCCATCGCCAACACAGGGAACTATGGCTACACCTTC. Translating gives CAIANTGNYGYTF.

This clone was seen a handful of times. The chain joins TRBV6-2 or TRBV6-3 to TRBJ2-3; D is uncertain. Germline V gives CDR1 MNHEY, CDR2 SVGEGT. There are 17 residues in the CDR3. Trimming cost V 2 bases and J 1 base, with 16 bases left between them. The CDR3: CASSYRWGATGTDTQYF. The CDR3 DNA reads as TGTGCCAGCAGTTACCGATGGGGTGCAACTGGCACAGATACGCAGTATTTT.

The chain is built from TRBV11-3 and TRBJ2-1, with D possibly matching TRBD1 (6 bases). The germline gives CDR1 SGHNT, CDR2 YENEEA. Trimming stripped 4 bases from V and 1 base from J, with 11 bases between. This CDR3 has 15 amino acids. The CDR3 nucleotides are TGTGCCAGCAGCTCGGACAGAGGGTCCTACAATGAGCAGTTCTTC. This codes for CASSSDRGSYNEQFF. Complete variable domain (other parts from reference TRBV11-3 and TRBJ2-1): EAGVVQSPRYKIIEKKQPVAFWCNPISGHNTLYWYLQNLGQGPELLIRYENEEAVDDSQLPKDRFSAERLKGVDSTLKIQPAELGDSAVYLCASSSDRGSYNEQFFGPGTRLTVL.

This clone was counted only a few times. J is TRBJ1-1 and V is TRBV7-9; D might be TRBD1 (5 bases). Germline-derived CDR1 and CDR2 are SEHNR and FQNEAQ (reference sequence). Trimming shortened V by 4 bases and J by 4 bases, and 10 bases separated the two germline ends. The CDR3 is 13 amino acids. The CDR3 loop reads CASSSPGITEAFF. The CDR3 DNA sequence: TGTGCCAGCAGCTCACCAGGGATCACTGAAGCTTTCTTT.

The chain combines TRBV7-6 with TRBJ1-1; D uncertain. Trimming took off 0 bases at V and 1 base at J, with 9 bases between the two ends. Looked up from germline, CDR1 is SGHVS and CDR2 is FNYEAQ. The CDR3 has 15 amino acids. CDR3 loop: CASSLALTGNTEAFF. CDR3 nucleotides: TGTGCCAGCAGCTTAGCGCTAACCGGGAACACTGAAGCTTTCTTT.

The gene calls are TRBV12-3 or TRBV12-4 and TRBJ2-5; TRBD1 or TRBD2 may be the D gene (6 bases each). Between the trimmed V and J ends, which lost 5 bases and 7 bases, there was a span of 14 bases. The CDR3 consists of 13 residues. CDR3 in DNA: TGTGCCAGCAGTCGGTCGGGGGCCTGGACCCAGTACTTC. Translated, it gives CASSRSGAWTQYF.

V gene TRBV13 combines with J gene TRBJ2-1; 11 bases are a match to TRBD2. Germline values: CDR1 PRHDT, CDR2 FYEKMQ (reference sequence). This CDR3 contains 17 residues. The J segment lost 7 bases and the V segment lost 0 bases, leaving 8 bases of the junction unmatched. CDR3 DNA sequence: TGTGCCAGCAGCTTAGGTCCCGGGACTAGCGGCTCTAATGAGCAGTTCTTC. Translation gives CASSLGPGTSGSNEQFF.

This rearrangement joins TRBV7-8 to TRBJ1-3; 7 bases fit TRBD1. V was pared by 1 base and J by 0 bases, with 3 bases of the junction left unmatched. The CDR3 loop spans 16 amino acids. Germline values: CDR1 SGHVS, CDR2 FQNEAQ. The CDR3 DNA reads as TGTGCCAGCAGCTTAGGGGGACAGAGCTCTGGAAACACCATATATTTT. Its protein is CASSLGGQSSGNTIYF.

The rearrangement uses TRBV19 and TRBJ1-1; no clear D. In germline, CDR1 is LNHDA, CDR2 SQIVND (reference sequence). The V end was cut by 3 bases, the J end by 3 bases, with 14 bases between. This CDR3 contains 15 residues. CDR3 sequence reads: CASSMGLSPYTEAFF. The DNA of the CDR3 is TGTGCCAGTAGTATGGGCTTATCTCCATACACTGAAGCTTTCTTT.

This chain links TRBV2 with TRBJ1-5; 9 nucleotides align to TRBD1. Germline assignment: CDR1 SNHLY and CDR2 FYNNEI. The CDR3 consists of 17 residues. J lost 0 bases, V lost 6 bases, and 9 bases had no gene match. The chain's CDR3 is CASSGTGPPLSNQPQHF. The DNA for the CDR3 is TGTGCCAGCAGCGGGACAGGGCCCCCCCTTAGCAATCAGCCCCAGCATTTT.

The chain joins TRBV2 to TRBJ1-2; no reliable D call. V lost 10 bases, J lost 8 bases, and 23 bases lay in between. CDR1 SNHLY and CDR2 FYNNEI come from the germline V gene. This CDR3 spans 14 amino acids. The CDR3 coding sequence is TGTGCCATCCCGAGGTCGGGCCCCTGGGAGGGCTACACCTTC. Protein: CAIPRSGPWEGYTF.

CDR3 sequence (DNA): TGTGCCAGCAGTCGAGCGGGGGCCACCGGGGAGCTGTTTTTT. This gives the protein CASSRAGATGELFF. The chain recombines TRBV27 with TRBJ2-2; 8 bases agree with TRBD2. J gave up 4 bases and V 5 bases, and 3 bases lay outside the gene matches. The germline CDR1 and CDR2 sequences are MNHEY and SMNVEV (reference sequence). The CDR3 contains 14 residues.

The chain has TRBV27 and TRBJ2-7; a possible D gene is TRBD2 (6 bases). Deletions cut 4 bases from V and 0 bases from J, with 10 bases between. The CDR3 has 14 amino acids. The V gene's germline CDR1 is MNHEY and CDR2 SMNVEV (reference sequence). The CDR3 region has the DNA TGTGCCAGCAGTTGGGGGGTCAGCTCCTACGAGCAGTACTTC. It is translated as CASSWGVSSYEQYF.

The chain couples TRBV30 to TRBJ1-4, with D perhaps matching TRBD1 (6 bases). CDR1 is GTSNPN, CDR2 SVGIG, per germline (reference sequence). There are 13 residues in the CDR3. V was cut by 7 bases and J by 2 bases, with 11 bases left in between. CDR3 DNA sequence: TGTGCCTCGGACCAGGGGACTAATGAAAAACTGTTTTTT. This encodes CASDQGTNEKLFF.

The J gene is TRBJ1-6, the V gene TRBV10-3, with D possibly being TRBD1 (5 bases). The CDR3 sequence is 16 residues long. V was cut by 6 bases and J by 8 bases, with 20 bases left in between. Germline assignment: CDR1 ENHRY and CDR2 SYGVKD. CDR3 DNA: TGTGCCATCAGGGGCGCGGGGGTCGACTTTGATTCACCCCTCCACTTT. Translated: CAIRGAGVDFDSPLHF.

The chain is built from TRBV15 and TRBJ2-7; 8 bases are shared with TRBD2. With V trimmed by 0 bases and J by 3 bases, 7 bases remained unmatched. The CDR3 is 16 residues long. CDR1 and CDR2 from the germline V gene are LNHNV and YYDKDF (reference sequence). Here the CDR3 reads CATSRDQSSGNYEQYF. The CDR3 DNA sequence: TGTGCCACCAGCAGAGATCAGAGTAGCGGGAACTACGAGCAGTACTTC.

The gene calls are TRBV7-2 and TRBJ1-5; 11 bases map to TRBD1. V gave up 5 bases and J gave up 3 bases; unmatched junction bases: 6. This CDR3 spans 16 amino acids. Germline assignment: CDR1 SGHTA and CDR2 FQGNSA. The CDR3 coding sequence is TGTGCCAGCAGCCTAAGGACAGGGGGCACCAATCAGCCCCAGCATTTT. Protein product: CASSLRTGGTNQPQHF.

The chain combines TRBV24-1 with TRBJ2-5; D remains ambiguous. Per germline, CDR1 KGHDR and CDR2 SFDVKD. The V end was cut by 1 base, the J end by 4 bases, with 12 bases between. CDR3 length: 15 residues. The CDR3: CATSDFEAGGETQYF. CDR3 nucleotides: TGTGCCACCAGTGATTTCGAGGCTGGTGGAGAGACCCAGTACTTC.

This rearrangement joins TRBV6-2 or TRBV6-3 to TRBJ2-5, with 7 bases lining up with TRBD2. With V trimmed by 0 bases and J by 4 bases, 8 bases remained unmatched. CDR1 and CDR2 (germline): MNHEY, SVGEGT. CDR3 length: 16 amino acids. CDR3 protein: CASSYSRGSGGETQYF. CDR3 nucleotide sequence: TGTGCCAGCAGTTACTCTCGCGGGAGCGGAGGAGAGACCCAGTACTTC.